This T cell receptor (beta chain) was found in a study of blood T cell repertoires in COVID-19. Study as a whole: Sites in the United States, Italy and Spain provided acute and convalescent COVID-19 samples. T cells, B-cell-depleted T cells, or PBMCs provided the cDNA or gDNA that served as material.

Authors' data handling: Reference gene primers were amplified, and this amplification served to estimate nucleated cell counts. Here immunoSEQ multiplex PCR was the method, and the copy in TCRdb shows in-frame clones only, minus some. V and J calls and clone size follow that table, whereas D and trimming were derived from the DNA. Altogether approximately 150,000 clones are present, about 77% being singletons, with the ten largest covering 3.5% to 4.5%. The length of the CDR3 is 15 residues. Germline V CDR1 and CDR2: SNHLY, FYNNEI. Trimming took 4 bases from V and 0 from J; bases not matched to a gene: 5.

Sequenced material: peripheral blood. The source of this sequence is a man in his 60s with acute or convalescent COVID-19. The rearrangement joins TRBV2 to TRBJ1-2; 7 nucleotides align to TRBD1. The chain's CDR3 is CASSVRGPTNYGYTF. CDR3 coding DNA: TGTGCCAGCAGTGTTAGGGGGCCTACTAACTATGGCTACACCTTC. Combining the CDR3 with reference TRBV2 and TRBJ1-2 gives the whole variable domain EPEVTQTPSHQVTQMGQEVILRCVPISNHLYFYWYRQILGQKVEFLVSFYNNEISEKSEIFDDQFSVERPDGSNFTLKIRSTKLEDSAMYFCASSVRGPTNYGYTFGSGTRLTVV.